The T cell receptor (beta chain) under discussion was sequenced for a study of cytomegalovirus exposure and HLA in healthy donors (dated by TCRdb to 2016 to 2017). For the wider study: An earlier analysis of some 600 of the donors reported roughly 300 Gb of sequence data and 100 million to 120 million unique TCR beta sequences obtained from around 180 million T cells. On average, around 200,000 unique TCR beta nucleotide sequences were sequenced per donor among fewer than 500 genotyped donors of the cohort, with around 19% of those sequences being non-productive. Roughly five DR-DQ haplotypes were handled as single units for association and clustering because linkage in the cohort was strong. Typing coverage varied by locus: 629-630 donors for A, B, C, DRB1 and DQB1; approximately 500 for DQA1; approximately 570 for DPA1; 400 to 480 for DPB1. HLA typing covered class I and class II loci at four-digit resolution. The study combined high-throughput TCR immunosequencing, statistical association of individual TCRs with disease status, and machine learning to predict cytomegalovirus infection status. Every discovery cohort repertoire had been produced on one sequencing platform. An early release covering more than 500 HLA-typed donors comprised 250 to 350 gigabases of sequencing data and approximately 80 million unique TCR sequences. In the later analysis, no new phenotypic data were used to find candidate immune exposures; instead, reliance was placed on TCR beta sequences and their occurrence across donors. To study patterns of TCR occurrence, a later analysis re-analyzed previously published TCR beta repertoires from more than 550 donors and added high-resolution HLA genotyping. In a later genetic analysis, genome-wide SNP genotypes for about 55% of the roughly 670 donors were used, and that subset was treated as a discovery cohort. Alongside the repertoire data, information on donor age, sex, ethnicity and CMV serostatus was compiled. To decide whether each TCR beta V gene segment behaved as functional or pseudogenic, an earlier analysis of nearly 600 of the donors relied on high-throughput TCR beta sequencing. Of the 300 to 500 genotyped donors, 65% to 90% were placed in the genetic ancestry cluster associated with self-reported Caucasian donors. Using immunosequencing, the study profiled T cell repertoires from 640 or so subjects and related those repertoires to cytomegalovirus serostatus. In addition to the first cohort of approximately 670 subjects, a separate validation cohort of under 150 different subjects was used. The study was designed to test whether signatures of past pathogen exposure could be identified by cataloging public T cell receptors. Overall results and qualifications from the work: According to a later genetic analysis, donors in an Asian-associated ancestry cluster had fewer N-insertions in productive TCRs than the approximately 710-donor mean. About 17 rarely observed V segments, including chromosome 9 orphons, were excluded from the earlier analysis of some 590 of the donors because counts were too low. A later analysis reported that several top co-occurrence clusters appeared linked to parvovirus B19, influenza, CMV and Epstein-Barr virus. A later analysis associated 15,000 to 20,000 TCR beta sequences with specific HLA alleles at a false discovery rate of 0.05. A total of roughly 160 TCR beta chains were listed by the study as associated with cytomegalovirus. Three of the identified cytomegalovirus-associated TCR beta chains were confirmed in vitro to be specific for cytomegalovirus antigens. Compared with equally common non-associated chains, HLA-associated TCR beta chains in a later analysis were more clonally expanded and had lower generation probabilities. Correlated functional status among segregating V segments might be attributable to linkage disequilibrium, but an unknown experimental factor could not be ruled out. In a later analysis, TCR association rates were found to vary across HLA loci, with the most associated TCRs seen for DRB1 alleles and the fewest for HLA-C alleles. A group of highly shared sequence variants was considered likely to be a technical artifact of the sequencing pipeline. In a later analysis, most CMV-associated TCR beta chains were found to appear HLA-restricted, with HLA associations seemingly driven largely by CMV exposure. Most TCR sequences were seen in very few donors, while some public TCRs were found in many individuals. In this cohort, only TCR beta chains were sequenced, and detectable features were limited by the absence of alpha or paired-chain data. Because the 87-base-pair reads could not distinguish some IMGT-functional V segments, including TRBV6-2 and TRBV6-3, those segments were excluded. When HLA alleles, especially DR and DQ, strongly co-occurred, attributing TCR associations to individual alleles was difficult. In both the original and validation cohorts, the classifier was reported to diagnose cytomegalovirus status with high specificity and sensitivity. The only immune exposure information available for the cohort was CMV serostatus. The authors suggested that the approach could potentially be extended to other disease states and immunological phenotypes. Because HLA typing was unavailable for some donors at each locus, only the typed subset was used in association tests. V-gene and J-gene trimming of TCR beta chains was associated with a missense DCLRE1C variant in a later genetic analysis, and the association was replicated in an independent cohort. A further reported finding was that TCR beta sequences accurately predicted the HLA-A and HLA-B alleles for most subjects in the first cohort. Roughly uniform sequencing depth across donors was assumed in presence/absence analyses, although this assumption may not hold. Broadly in line with IMGT annotations, most TCR beta V segments showed up in productive rearrangements about 87% or about 30% of the time in an earlier analysis of 450 to 600 of the donors.

V drops 3 bases and J drops 1 base, leaving 9 bases in between. The germline V gene (reference sequence) specifies GTSNPN as CDR1 and SVGIG as CDR2. Reading from cysteine to phenylalanine, the CDR3 counts 13 amino acids. Of the read, only the CDR3 DNA is kept; its 39 bases are in frame from base 1. The library was prepared using the immunoSEQ multiplex PCR assay. For the multiplex PCR, a mixture combining 60 forward primers for TCR Vbeta segments and 13 reverse primers for TCR Jbeta segments was used. The CDR3 region of rearranged TCR beta genes was amplified from genomic DNA by a multiplex PCR assay. The Illumina HiSeq System was used to sequence the amplified TCR beta libraries as 87-base-pair reads. Per the authors' processing: A later analysis counted approximately 74 million unique TCR beta chains across the 670 or so repertoires, and some 11 million of these chains were shared by at least two donors. To remove PCR and sequencing errors, raw reads were error-corrected and collapsed into unique sequences using a nearest-neighbor algorithm that merged closely related sequences. V, D and J gene segments were assigned by aligning CDR3 sequences to IMGT reference sequences. For a sequence to be retained, a match of at least six nucleotides to both a V gene segment and a J gene segment was required. Rearrangements were called productive when the CDR3 lacked stop codons and stayed in frame with V and J; all others were non-productive. Following IMGT convention, CDR3 was defined as the stretch from the second conserved V-encoded cysteine to the conserved J-encoded phenylalanine. The earlier analysis of more than 450 of the donors excluded sequences that lacked an unambiguous match to a single V gene segment. An earlier analysis of some 500 of the donors classified V segments as functional when productive rearrangements were above 56.7% and as segregating when the standard deviation between donors was above 5%. A statistical classification framework was developed to diagnose cytomegalovirus status using the catalog of TCR beta chain sequences. A later analysis assigned V and J genes by comparing TCR nucleotide sequences with IMGT/GENE-DB human TR gene sequences. The TCRdist pipeline was used in a later analysis to assign CDR3 sequences and most-parsimonious VDJ recombination scenarios. In a later analysis, each TCR beta chain was defined by its CDR3 amino acid sequence together with its V-gene family, and reads lacking a unique V-gene family were excluded. As a way to deal with suspected cross-contamination and a sequencing artifact, a later analysis dropped over 550 nucleotide sequences that were highly shared and had low generation probability. In a later analysis, a clonal expansion index was calculated for each public chain from normalized within-repertoire ranks of inferred template counts. Generation probabilities in a later analysis came from a VDJ recombination model fitted to out-of-frame rearrangements, and those results were checked against IGoR. A later analysis scored TCR-TCR, TCR-HLA and TCR-CMV co-occurrence with hypergeometric tests, applying a repertoire-size bias correction to TCR pairs. A later analysis estimated false discovery rates by permuting HLA or CMV assignments 20 times. In a later analysis, co-occurring TCRs were grouped using DBSCAN, and TCRdist sequence similarity was added for clustering within HLA-allele-positive subsets. For co-occurrence clustering, repertoires with fewer than 30,000 or more than 120,000 public chains were excluded, along with four to six repertoires with anomalous nucleotide sharing. Here the immuneACCESS table is served through TCRdb, limited to in-frame sequences with V and J called. Missing clones are a known gap in these copies; in checked studies unresolved V genes cover under half, and the rest lacks a known reason. V, J and clone size are those of that table, while D and trimming were read from the DNA. This sample is represented by about 220,000 clones; 60% to 80% of them were singletons. Less than 2% of the sample is taken by the ten largest.

The cohort comprised 550 to 700 healthy bone marrow donors. At the time of sampling, all cohort members were nominally healthy, though unrecorded immune exposures were likely present. The donor tested CMV seronegative, placing the donor among the 350 or so seronegative members of the cohort. A peripheral blood sample was collected from each donor, and TCR beta sequencing was performed on peripheral blood mononuclear cells. The Qiagen DNeasy Blood Extraction Kit was used to extract genomic DNA from the blood cell samples. This clone came up a few times. Its antigen specificity is not known. No base quality values were provided; no much bigger clone lies one nucleotide off.

This sequence was found in a male donor in good health and CMV-seronegative. The material sequenced was PBMCs. The rearrangement joined TRBV30 to TRBJ1-1; TRBD1 is perhaps the D gene, given 5 matching bases. The nucleotide sequence is TGTGCCTGGAGGACAGACAGGAACACTGAAGCTTTCTTT. It translates to CAWRTDRNTEAFF.